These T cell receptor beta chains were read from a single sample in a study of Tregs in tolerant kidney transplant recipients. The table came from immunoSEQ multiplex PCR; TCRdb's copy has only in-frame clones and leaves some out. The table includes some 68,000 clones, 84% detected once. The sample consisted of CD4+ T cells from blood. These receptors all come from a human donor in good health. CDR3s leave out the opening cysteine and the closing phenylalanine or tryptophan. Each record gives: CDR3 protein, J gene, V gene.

CDR3: ASSFGEYTEAF
J: TRBJ1-1
V: TRBV7-9

CDR3: ASSFQRDSGTDTQY
J: TRBJ2-3
V: TRBV5-1

CDR3: ASSARGGAPSTQY
J: TRBJ2-5
V: TRBV9

CDR3: ASSLNGAEQY
J: TRBJ2-7
V: TRBV11-2

CDR3: ASGLAGLAGGVVNEQF
J: TRBJ2-1
V: TRBV12-5

CDR3: ASSPYRGRSTEAF
J: TRBJ1-1
V: TRBV18

CDR3: ASSETRTVGY
J: TRBJ2-3
V: TRBV6-1

CDR3: ASTYHQPQH
J: TRBJ1-5
V: TRBV21-1

CDR3: ASSERAGYEQY
J: TRBJ2-7
V: TRBV6-1

CDR3: ASIGTSNTGELF
J: TRBJ2-2
V: TRBV2

CDR3: ASRLGDSNSPLH
J: TRBJ1-6
V: TRBV12-2

CDR3: ASSQGLAGKERETQY
J: TRBJ2-5
V: TRBV5-6

CDR3: ASSKLQVTGANVLT
J: TRBJ2-6
V: TRBV7-9

CDR3: ASSSIGTTVGYT
J: TRBJ1-2
V: TRBV7-9

CDR3: ASSGGGGGYT
J: TRBJ1-2
V: TRBV6-7

CDR3: ASSGPGGDYGYT
J: TRBJ1-2
V: TRBV6-1

CDR3: ASSRGGEIYGYT
J: TRBJ1-2
V: TRBV5-4

CDR3: ASSLGDLEGETQY
J: TRBJ2-5
V: TRBV5-1

CDR3: ASSSGPGETQY
J: TRBJ2-5
V: TRBV6-1

CDR3: ASSYLHRYTGELF
J: TRBJ2-2
V: TRBV7-2

CDR3: AWKRNSLGTGELF
J: TRBJ2-2
V: TRBV30

CDR3: ASSSLSSSYNEQF
J: TRBJ2-1
V: TRBV11-2

CDR3: ASSQLEGGHEQY
J: TRBJ2-7
V: TRBV4-3

CDR3: ASSLGGVTDTQY
J: TRBJ2-3
V: TRBV11-3

CDR3: ASLHRDRATDTQY
J: TRBJ2-3
V: TRBV2

CDR3: ASRGTSYNEQF
J: TRBJ2-1
V: TRBV27

CDR3: ASSYSTEPHTDTQY
J: TRBJ2-3
V: TRBV6-6

CDR3: SVITFYTEAF
J: TRBJ1-1
V: TRBV29-1

CDR3: ASSLVRRDNQY
J: TRBJ2-7
V: TRBV7-2

CDR3: ASSRSRGTGEQY
J: TRBJ2-7
V: TRBV18

CDR3: ASSFLAGGKAF
J: TRBJ1-1
V: TRBV7-8